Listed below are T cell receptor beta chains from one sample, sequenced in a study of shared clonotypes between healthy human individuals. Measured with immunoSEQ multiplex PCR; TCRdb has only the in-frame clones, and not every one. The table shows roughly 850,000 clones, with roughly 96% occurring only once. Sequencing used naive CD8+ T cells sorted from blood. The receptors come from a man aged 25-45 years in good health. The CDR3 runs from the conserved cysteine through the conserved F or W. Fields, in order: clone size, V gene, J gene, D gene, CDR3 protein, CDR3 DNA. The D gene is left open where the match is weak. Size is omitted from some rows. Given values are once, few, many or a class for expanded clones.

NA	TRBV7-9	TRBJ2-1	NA	CASSLSVYDEQFF	TGTGCCAGCAGCTTATCCGTTTACGATGAGCAGTTCTTC
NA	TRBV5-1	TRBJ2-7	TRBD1	CASSIDRVRNEQYF	TGCGCCAGCAGCATTGACAGGGTGAGGAACGAGCAGTACTTC
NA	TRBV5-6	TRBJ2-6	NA	CASSPRGRALGANVLTF	TGTGCCAGCAGCCCCAGGGGTCGTGCTCTGGGGGCCAACGTCCTGACTTTC
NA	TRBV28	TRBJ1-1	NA	CASSPYGSTEAFF	TGTGCCAGCAGCCCTTATGGGAGCACTGAAGCTTTCTTT
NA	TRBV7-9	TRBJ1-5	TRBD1	CASSRVGGTGNQPQHF	TGTGCCAGCAGCCGGGTAGGGGGGACAGGCAATCAGCCCCAGCATTTT
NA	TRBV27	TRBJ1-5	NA	CASGGRGVSNQPQHF	TGTGCCAGCGGTGGAAGGGGGGTAAGCAATCAGCCCCAGCATTTT
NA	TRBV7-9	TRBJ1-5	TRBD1	CASSKTGTGYQPQHF	TGTGCCAGCAGCAAGACCGGGACAGGGTATCAGCCCCAGCATTTT
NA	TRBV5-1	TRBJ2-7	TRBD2	CASSLGAGAYEQYF	TGCGCCAGCAGCTTGGGAGCGGGAGCCTACGAGCAGTACTTC
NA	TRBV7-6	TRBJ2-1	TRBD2	CASSHSGSAYNEQFF	TGTGCCAGCAGCCACAGCGGGAGCGCCTACAATGAGCAGTTCTTC
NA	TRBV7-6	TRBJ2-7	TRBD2	CASSDWTSGSYEQYF	TGTGCCAGCAGCGACTGGACTAGCGGATCCTACGAGCAGTACTTC
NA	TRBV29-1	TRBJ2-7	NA	CSVVDSYRYEQYF	TGCAGCGTGGTAGACAGTTACCGCTACGAGCAGTACTTC
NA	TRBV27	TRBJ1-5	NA	CARSGSNQPQHF	TGTGCCAGGTCAGGGAGCAATCAGCCCCAGCATTTT
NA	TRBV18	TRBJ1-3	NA	CASSPSGRAAGNTIYF	TGTGCCAGCTCACCATCTGGCAGGGCCGCTGGAAACACCATATATTTT
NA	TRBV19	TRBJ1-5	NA	CARRLSSNQPQHF	TGTGCCAGGAGGCTTTCGAGCAATCAGCCCCAGCATTTT
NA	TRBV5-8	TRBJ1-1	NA	CASSIQGVGTEAFF	TGTGCCAGCAGCATACAGGGAGTAGGCACTGAAGCTTTCTTT
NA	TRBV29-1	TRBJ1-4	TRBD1	CSVVTGGGEKLFF	TGCAGCGTCGTGACAGGGGGCGGAGAAAAACTGTTTTTT
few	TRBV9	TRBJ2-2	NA	CASREFRAEHITGELFF	TGTGCCAGCAGAGAATTTAGGGCGGAACACATAACCGGGGAGCTGTTTTTT
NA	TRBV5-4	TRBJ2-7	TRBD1	CASSATGTGAYEQYF	TGTGCCAGCAGCGCAACCGGGACAGGGGCCTACGAGCAGTACTTC
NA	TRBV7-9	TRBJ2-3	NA	CASSPLDTQYF	TGTGCCAGCAGCCCCCTGGATACGCAGTATTTT
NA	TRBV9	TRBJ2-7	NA	CASSLCQQWYGSYEQYF	TGTGCCAGCAGCCTCTGTCAGCAGTGGTACGGGTCCTACGAGCAGTACTTC
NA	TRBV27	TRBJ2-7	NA	CASTTAGPSYEQYF	TGTGCCAGCACCACGGCAGGGCCTTCCTACGAGCAGTACTTC
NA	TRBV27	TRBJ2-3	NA	CASSPGGRTDTQYF	TGTGCCAGCAGTCCAGGAGGACGCACAGATACGCAGTATTTT
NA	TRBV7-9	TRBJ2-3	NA	CASTQPTDTQYF	TGTGCCAGCACCCAACCGACAGATACGCAGTATTTT
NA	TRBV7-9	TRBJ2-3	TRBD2	CAHGMLAGETDTQYF	TGTGCTCACGGAATGTTAGCGGGAGAAACAGATACGCAGTATTTT
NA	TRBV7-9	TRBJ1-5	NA	CASSLGGDQPQHF	TGTGCCAGCAGCTTAGGAGGGGATCAGCCCCAGCATTTT
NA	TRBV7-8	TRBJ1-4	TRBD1	CASSLEAGGNEKLFF	TGTGCCAGCAGCTTAGAAGCAGGGGGTAATGAAAAACTGTTTTTT
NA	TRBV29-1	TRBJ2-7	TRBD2	CSVVNPSGNYEQYF	TGCAGCGTTGTGAACCCTAGCGGGAACTACGAGCAGTACTTC
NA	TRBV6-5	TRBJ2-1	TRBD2	CASSYAASGSNEQFF	TGTGCCAGCAGTTACGCAGCTAGCGGGAGTAATGAGCAGTTCTTC
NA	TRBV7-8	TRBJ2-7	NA	CASSSRVSEQYF	TGTGCCAGCAGCTCGAGGGTCTCCGAGCAGTACTTC
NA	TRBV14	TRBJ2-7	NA	CASSHQGTYEQYF	TGTGCCAGCAGCCATCAGGGGACCTACGAGCAGTACTTC
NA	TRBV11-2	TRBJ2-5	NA	CASSPLDGEETQYF	TGTGCCAGCAGCCCCCTTGACGGGGAAGAGACCCAGTACTTC
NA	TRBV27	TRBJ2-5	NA	CASSWGRYQETQYF	TGTGCCAGCAGTTGGGGCCGGTACCAAGAGACCCAGTACTTC
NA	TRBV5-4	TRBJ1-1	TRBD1	CASSRQGASTEAFF	TGTGCCAGCAGCCGACAGGGGGCATCCACTGAAGCTTTCTTT
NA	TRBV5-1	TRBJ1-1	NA	CASSFKNTEAFF	TGCGCCAGCAGCTTTAAGAACACTGAAGCTTTCTTT
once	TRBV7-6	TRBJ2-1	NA	CASSLETWNEQFF	TGTGCCAGCAGCTTAGAGACCTGGAATGAGCAGTTCTTC
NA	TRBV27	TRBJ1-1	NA	CASSLVAGVLNTEAFF	TGTGCCAGCAGTTTAGTGGCAGGGGTGTTGAACACTGAAGCTTTCTTT
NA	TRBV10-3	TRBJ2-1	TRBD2	CAINTGGSSYNEQFF	TGTGCCATCAATACGGGGGGGAGCTCCTACAATGAGCAGTTCTTC
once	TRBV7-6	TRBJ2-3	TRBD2	CASSKYPIPGTSGTDTQYF	TGTGCCAGCAGCAAGTATCCTATTCCCGGGACTAGCGGCACAGATACGCAGTATTTT
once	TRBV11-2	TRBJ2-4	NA	CASSTSNSKNIQYF	TGTGCCAGCAGCACGTCAAATTCCAAAAACATTCAGTACTTC
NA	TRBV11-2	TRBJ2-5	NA	CASSLTRETQYF	TGTGCCAGCAGCTTGACTAGAGAGACCCAGTACTTC
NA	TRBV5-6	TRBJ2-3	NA	CASSSSLGLTRVDTQYF	TGTGCCAGCAGCAGCTCCTTGGGTCTCACGAGGGTTGATACGCAGTATTTT
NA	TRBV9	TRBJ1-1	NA	CASSVEGQPNTEAFF	TGTGCCAGCAGCGTAGAGGGGCAGCCGAACACTGAAGCTTTCTTT
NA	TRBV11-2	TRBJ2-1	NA	CASSTSTGNEQFF	TGTGCCAGCAGCACTAGCACGGGCAATGAGCAGTTCTTC
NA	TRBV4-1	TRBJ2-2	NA	CASSQDPGVGTGELFF	TGCGCCAGCAGCCAAGATCCAGGGGTCGGCACCGGGGAGCTGTTTTTT
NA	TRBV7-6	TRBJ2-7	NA	CASSLGFNPSSYEQYF	TGTGCCAGCAGCTTAGGTTTTAACCCGAGCTCCTACGAGCAGTACTTC
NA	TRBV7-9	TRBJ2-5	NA	CASSLDPAGSYQETQYF	TGTGCCAGCAGCTTAGATCCCGCAGGGTCGTACCAAGAGACCCAGTACTTC